One TCR beta chain is described in this entry. Its binding antigen is unknown. No base quality information exists; no much larger clone differs at one position. The germline V gene yields MNHEY for CDR1 and SVGAGI for CDR2. Including the terminal cysteine and phenylalanine, the CDR3 comprises 11 residues. Only CDR3 DNA remains: 33 bases, in frame from the first base. Deletion took 6 bases off V and 8 bases off J, with a span of 8 bases between the germline ends. This specimen belongs to a study of persistence of HIV-infected CD4 T cells (dated by TCRdb to about 2020). A note on the overall study: Participants had been on suppressive ART for a median of around 8 years. Peripheral blood samples of up to about 180 mL were collected at multiple time points, except for two participants, who underwent leukapheresis at a single time point. CMV- and HIV-1 Gag-responding CD4+ T cells were isolated from ART-treated individuals so that antigen-driven clonal expansion of HIV-1-infected cells could be examined. TCRbeta sequencing assessed the clonality of all cells in each sorted population, while proviral sequencing assessed the clonality of infected cells. For the TCR cluster analysis across participants, eight or nine participants were included for CMV and about 7 participants for Gag. Results the study describes overall, beyond this receptor: A correlation was observed between TCR oligoclonality and proviral oligoclonality within the same sorted populations. The study involved few individuals and tested only a limited range of antigens. Bulk TCR analyses could not be restricted to the rare CMV-responding cells that actually carried HIV-1 proviruses. TCRbeta richness in CMV- and Gag-responding cells was significantly lower than in anti-CD3/anti-CD28-responding cells; CMV-responding cells had higher oligoclonality than CD3/CD28-stimulated and Gag-responding cells. Antigen-responding cells were enriched for degenerate expanded CDR3beta sequences, which suggests convergent selection of CD4+ responses to CMV and Gag.

The treatment or condition label corresponds to: suppressive antiretroviral therapy. A pool of overlapping HIV-1 Gag 15-mer peptides was used at about 0.96 ug per peptide per mL for cell stimulation. Sorting of responding CD4+ T cells was based on upregulation of both CD40 ligand and CD69. HIV-1-infected adults in whom suppressive ART had been started during chronic infection were enrolled as participants. For at least 4 years, the participants' plasma HIV-1 RNA had been undetectable, below 50 copies/mL. To be included, a participant needed positive CMV serology and a CD4+ T cell count above 400 cells/uL. Before stimulation, PBMCs were isolated using density centrifugation and depleted of CD8+ T cells. For around 18 hours, CD8-depleted PBMCs were stimulated with anti-CD28/CD49d costimulation, a CD40-blocking antibody, and enfuvirtide, which was added to prevent new infections. Cell sorting was done on a Beckman Coulter MoFlo Legacy or XDP sorter, and dead cells were excluded with propidium iodide. Genomic DNA was extracted with the QIAamp DNA Mini Kit for samples above one million cells, otherwise with the Quick-DNA Microprep Kit.

The immunoSEQ hsTCRB assay version 4 in survey mode was used to sequence TCRbeta repertoires from genomic DNA. For TCRbeta sequencing, genomic DNA was diluted to roughly 10 ng/uL, and up to 1 ug was used per sample. The study's processing was this. Analysis of the TCRbeta data was done in ImmunoSeq Analyzer 3.0, and diversity was computed on productive nucleotide rearrangements. Lower-bound TCR diversity was estimated with the improved Chao index, and clonality with the Gini coefficient using the Immunarch R package. Different nucleotide rearrangements encoding the same CDR3beta amino acid sequence were counted as distinct clonotypes. Differential abundance analysis found TCRbeta sequences that were significantly enriched in antigen-responding cells compared with anti-CD3/anti-CD28-activated cells. GLIPH2 clustered TCRs by predicted peptide-MHC specificity, both within individual participants and across merged participant data sets. TCRdb carries this immuneACCESS record with in-frame sequences only. Its versions omit some clonotypes, under half of them owing to an unresolved V gene in the studies checked, with the rest unexplained. The V and J calls and the clone size are those of that table, but D and trimming were determined from the DNA. The sample yields tens of thousands of clones; less than 85% were counted once. The ten largest clonotypes hold about 1.7% of the sample.

The TCR sequence derives from an adult man with HIV who was CMV-seropositive. Sample: CD4+ T cells sorted from PBMCs after roughly 18-hour stimulation, taken from a patient who received antiretroviral therapy. This specimen's cell subset or site label, per the study, means: CD40L+CD69+ CD4 T cells responding to HIV-1 Gag peptides. The V and J genes are TRBV6-5 and TRBJ2-1, with the identity of the D gene unclear. This receptor has the CDR3 CASRYDYEQFF. The nucleotides are TGTGCCAGCAGATACGATTATGAGCAGTTCTTC.